Below are 4 T cell receptor beta chains sequenced from a single sample in a study of beta chain features in type 1 diabetes. Isolated RNA was reverse transcribed in full, so expressed TCRB transcripts were sequenced. Some clones are missing from TCRdb's copy, which holds only in-frame ones; the method was immunoSEQ multiplex PCR. The repertoire has approximately 150,000 clones, about a tenth of them found once; the top ten carry 0.55% to 0.75%. The sample consisted of central memory CD4+ T cells from blood. The receptors come from a woman in her thirties or forties in good health.

Only a few counts were recorded for this clone. The chain is built from TRBV7-9 and TRBJ2-3, with 7 bases lining up with TRBD1. The CDR3 consists of 15 residues. From germline, CDR1 is SEHNR and CDR2 FQNEAQ (reference sequence). With 5 bases clipped from V and 0 bases from J, the junction kept 5 bases outside the gene matches. The CDR3 nucleotides read TGTGCCAGCAGCCCAACAGGGGCCAGCACAGATACGCAGTATTTT. This encodes CASSPTGASTDTQYF.

A remark on this clone: One end of the junction is discordant with germline, which a read error may explain. This CDR3 is also generated by other DNA sequences in the sample. The chain uses TRBV28 and TRBJ1-2; weak D call: TRBD1 (6 bases). The CDR3 covers 13 residues. Germline V gene lookup returns CDR1 MDHEN and CDR2 SYDVKM. Here the CDR3 DNA reads TGTGCCAGTAGTTTCAGGGGCCCCTATGGCTACACCTTC. This sequence encodes CASSFRGPYGYTF.

The chain is built from TRBV15 and TRBJ1-2; the match to TRBD1 covers 9 bases. Germline V gene data show CDR1 as LNHNV and CDR2 as YYDKDF (reference sequence). The CDR3 totals 14 residues. V trimming: 3 bases; J trimming: 2 bases; junction bases outside the gene matches: 1. The CDR3 coding sequence is TGTGCCACCAGCAGGGACAGGGGAAACTATGGCTACACCTTC. It is translated as CATSRDRGNYGYTF.

Comment on this clone: This specimen includes other DNA sequences encoding the same CDR3. The chain is built from TRBV19 and TRBJ2-2, with TRBD2 matching 7 bases. From germline, CDR1 is LNHDA and CDR2 SQIVND (reference sequence). The V gene end was trimmed by 9 bases and the J gene end by 6 bases; junction bases not matched to a gene: 1. The length of the CDR3 is 11 residues. This chain's CDR3 is CASRGAGELFF. In nucleotides, the CDR3 is TGTGCCAGCCGGGGGGCCGGGGAGCTGTTTTTT.